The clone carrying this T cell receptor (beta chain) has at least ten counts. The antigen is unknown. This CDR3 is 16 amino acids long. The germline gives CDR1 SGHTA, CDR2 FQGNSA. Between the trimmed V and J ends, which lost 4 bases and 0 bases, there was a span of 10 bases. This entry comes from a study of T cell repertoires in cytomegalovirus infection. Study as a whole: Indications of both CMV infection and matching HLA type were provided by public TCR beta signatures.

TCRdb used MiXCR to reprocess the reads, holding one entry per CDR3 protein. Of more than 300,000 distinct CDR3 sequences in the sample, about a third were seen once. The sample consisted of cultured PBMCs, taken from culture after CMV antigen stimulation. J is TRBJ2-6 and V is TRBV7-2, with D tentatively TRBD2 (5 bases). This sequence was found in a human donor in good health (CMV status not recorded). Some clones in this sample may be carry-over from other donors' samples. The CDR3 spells CASSSRRGSGANVLTF. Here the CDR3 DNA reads TGTGCCAGCAGCTCCAGACGGGGCTCTGGGGCCAACGTCCTGACTTTC.